This T cell receptor beta chain was identified in a study of OX40 agonist ivuxolimab in advanced cancers. About the study: The patients' treatment was ivuxolimab, an agonistic anti-OX40 (CD134) antibody. Dose-escalation cases comprised hepatocellular carcinoma, melanoma, renal cell or head and neck cancer.

Per the germline V gene, CDR1 is LGHNA and CDR2 is YNFKEQ. This CDR3 is built from 17 residues. V gave up 0 bases and J gave up 0 bases, with 12 bases separating them. Profiling relied on immunoSEQ multiplex PCR, and the TCRdb table lists in-frame clones only, not all of them. The table shows tens of thousands of clones, with more than 75% occurring only once. Findings and caveats of the study: Partial responders dosed at 0.1-3.0 mg/kg displayed clonal expansion ranking among the lowest. Low normalized T-cell clonal expansion was also seen in some nonresponders.

With regard to this clone: The target antigen is unknown.

The source was CD4+ or CD8+ T cells sorted from blood, collected in a trial of the OX40 agonist ivuxolimab. The chain employs TRBV4-2 and TRBJ1-5; no firm D call. The sequence was collected from an adult with an advanced solid tumor such as melanoma, head and neck, liver or kidney cancer. The CDR3 DNA reads as TGTGCCAGCAGCCAAGAAGTCACAGATTATAGCAATCAGCCCCAGCATTTT. The encoded protein is CASSQEVTDYSNQPQHF.